The 27 T cell receptor beta chains listed next were all sequenced from one sample in a study of vaccination effects on CD4 cells after COVID-19. Sequencing followed a ViraFEST assay step that expanded antigen-specific CD4+ T cells with viral peptide pools. Upon completion of around ten days in culture, CD4+ T cells were isolated. BNT162b2 vaccine or mRNA-1273 vaccine was given to participants in two doses. Some clones are missing from TCRdb's copy, which holds only in-frame ones; the method was immunoSEQ multiplex PCR. In the table there are about 14,000 clones, about 72% of which are singletons. No cognate antigen is known for these TCRs. This material consisted of CD4+ T cells from PBMCs cultured with SARS-CoV-2 spike peptides, taken after COVID-19 vaccination. The receptors derive from a human donor who received a COVID-19 vaccine.

The rearrangement links TRBV4-2 to TRBJ2-1; 7 nucleotides agree with TRBD2. V lost 4 bases and J lost 6; bases outside the gene matches: 18. The CDR3 has 18 residues. Germline loops: CDR1 LGHNA, CDR2 YNFKEQ. The CDR3 sequence is CASSPDGRGGGPGNEQFF. The CDR3 nucleotides are TGTGCCAGCAGCCCAGATGGGCGGGGCGGGGGACCTGGCAATGAGCAGTTCTTC.

This clone was detected a few times. This chain connects TRBV5-4 to TRBJ2-7; the D gene is possibly TRBD1 (6 bases). The CDR3 totals 15 residues. CDR1 is SGHNT, CDR2 YYREEE, per germline (reference sequence). The germline V and J ends were trimmed by 2 bases and 4 bases, with 16 bases remaining between them. The CDR3 DNA is TGTGCCAGCAGCTTTGATTCACAGGGTTGGTACGAGCAGTACTTC. As protein: CASSFDSQGWYEQYF.

The J gene is TRBJ2-5, the V gene TRBV5-3, with D possibly called TRBD1 or TRBD2 (5 bases each). TRBV5-3 is placed among ORFs of uncertain function. V was clipped by 4 bases and J by 5 bases, with 18 bases between them. The CDR3 runs 15 residues. The CDR3 region is CARSVHELGEETQYF. DNA of the CDR3: TGTGCCAGAAGCGTTCATGAGCTAGGGGAGGAGACCCAGTACTTC.

This clone showed up just once. The rearrangement joins TRBV7-8 to TRBJ1-2, with D unclear. Per germline, CDR1 SGHVS and CDR2 FQNEAQ. Trimming removed 0 bases from V and 2 bases from J, with 10 bases in between. This CDR3 has 15 residues. The CDR3 is CASSLAWAQNYGYTF. CDR3 in DNA: TGTGCCAGCAGCTTAGCGTGGGCGCAGAACTATGGCTACACCTTC.

J is TRBJ2-7 and V is TRBV4-1; 9 bases fit TRBD2. Germline assignment: CDR1 MGHRA and CDR2 YSYEKL. V lost 3 bases, J lost 0 bases, and 6 bases stayed unmatched. This CDR3 spans 16 amino acids. The CDR3 loop reads CASSQPLAGSSYEQYF. The CDR3 DNA reads as TGCGCCAGCAGCCAGCCTCTAGCGGGGAGCTCCTACGAGCAGTACTTC.

This clone counts as large. The chain joins TRBV7-3 to TRBJ1-2; unclear D gene. V lost 1 base and J lost 4, with 7 bases in between. Germline assignment: CDR1 SGHTA and CDR2 FQGTGA. The length of the CDR3 is 13 residues. CDR3 residues: CASSLMGTYGYTF. In DNA form, the CDR3 reads TGTGCCAGCAGCTTAATGGGTACCTATGGCTACACCTTC.

V gene TRBV7-2 combines with J gene TRBJ2-7; 10 bases match TRBD2. The V gene end was trimmed by 0 bases and the J gene end by 2 bases; junction bases not matched to a gene: 1. This CDR3 comprises 15 residues. Germline V CDR1 and CDR2: SGHTA, FQGNSA. This CDR3 reads CASSLALAGTYEQYF. Here the CDR3 DNA reads TGTGCCAGCAGCTTAGCACTAGCGGGGACCTACGAGCAGTACTTC.

This clone was picked up one time. CDR3 in amino acids: CASSQDRVGPGGYTF. The CDR3 DNA sequence: TGTGCCAGCAGCCAAGATCGTGTGGGGCCGGGTGGCTACACCTTC. This sequence joins TRBV3-1 (or the pseudogene TRBV3-2) and TRBJ1-2, with D maybe TRBD1 (5 bases). Germline V gene data show CDR1 as LGHDT and CDR2 as YNNKEL (reference sequence). CDR3 length equals 15 residues. With 0 bases removed from V and 7 bases from J, the gap between germline ends came to 15 bases.

The chain uses TRBV5-1 and TRBJ1-5, with D possibly matching TRBD1 (6 bases). V shed 0 bases and J shed 4 bases, with 17 bases lying between them. The CDR3 totals 17 residues. The germline V gene encodes CDR1 SGHRS and CDR2 YFSETQ. The CDR3 region has the DNA TGCGCCAGCAGCTTGGACCCCGGGACACCGACTAATCAGCCCCAGCATTTT. Its translation: CASSLDPGTPTNQPQHF.

The chain links TRBV9 to TRBJ2-2; 9 bases fit TRBD2. The CDR3 sequence is 17 residues long. Germline lookup yields CDR1 SGDLS and CDR2 YYNGEE. V gave up 4 bases and J gave up 3 bases; unmatched junction bases: 10. The CDR3 spells CASSSSPTSGYTGELFF. Written as DNA, the CDR3 is TGTGCCAGCAGCTCGTCCCCCACTAGCGGGTACACCGGGGAGCTGTTTTTT.

The chain joins TRBV7-2 to TRBJ2-1; D not resolved. V was cut by 5 bases and J by 1 base, with 9 bases left in between. The CDR3 runs 14 residues. The germline V gene has CDR1 SGHTA and CDR2 FQGNSA. CDR3 sequence reads: CASSKGPSYNEQFF. The CDR3 nucleotides are TGTGCCAGCAGCAAAGGTCCGTCCTACAATGAGCAGTTCTTC.

The genes are TRBV6-5 and TRBJ2-3; D is undetermined. Germline CDR1 and CDR2: MNHEY and SVGAGI. Deletions cut 2 bases from V and 3 bases from J, with 15 bases between. The CDR3 length is 16 residues. The CDR3, as DNA: TGTGCCAGCAGTTACGACCCGATCGTGAGGACAGATACGCAGTATTTT. Amino acid sequence: CASSYDPIVRTDTQYF.

The chain couples TRBV2 to TRBJ2-1; 10 bases match TRBD2. V was pared by 7 bases and J by 10 bases, with 13 bases of the junction left unmatched. CDR1 and CDR2 from the germline V gene are SNHLY and FYNNEI. The CDR3 is made up of 15 amino acids. CDR3 sequence reads: CASTAGSGRAREQFF. The CDR3 bases are TGTGCCAGCACCGCGGGGAGCGGGAGGGCCCGAGAGCAGTTCTTC.

DNA for the CDR3: TGTGCCAGCCGAGGAGAGACCCAGTACTTC. Its protein is CASRGETQYF. The chain uses TRBV18 and TRBJ2-5, with D hard to call. The CDR3 runs 10 residues. Germline values: CDR1 KGHSH, CDR2 LQKENI. Trimming pared 8 bases from V and 4 bases from J, leaving 5 bases between.

This clone was recorded once. The chain links TRBV6-5 to TRBJ2-1; 7 nucleotides align to TRBD2. The CDR3 sequence is 15 residues long. The V segment lost 5 bases and the J segment 2 bases; nucleotides outside the gene matches: 6. The germline CDR1 and CDR2 sequences are MNHEY and SVGAGI. The DNA for the CDR3 is TGTGCCAGCAGTCTTACTAGCGCGCCCTACAATGAGCAGTTCTTC. Amino acid sequence: CASSLTSAPYNEQFF.

This clone is hyperexpanded within its sample. The V gene is TRBV7-2, the J gene TRBJ1-2; TRBD1 matches at 7 bases. Germline loops: CDR1 SGHTA, CDR2 FQGNSA. The CDR3 loop spans 13 amino acids. After removal of 3 bases from V and 4 bases from J, the junction contained 2 bases not matched to a gene. CDR3 sequence (DNA): TGTGCCAGCAGCTTTACAGGGGTCTATGGCTACACCTTC. Translating gives CASSFTGVYGYTF.

This clone was seen more than once but under ten times. The V gene is TRBV28, the J gene TRBJ1-5; 7 nucleotides agree with TRBD1. Germline CDR1 reads MDHEN; CDR2 reads SYDVKM. The CDR3 sequence is 15 residues long. V dropped 6 bases and J dropped 4; count of bases not matched to a gene: 9. CDR3 in amino acids: CASSRLTGNNQPQHF. Written as DNA, the CDR3 is TGTGCCAGCAGCCGCCTGACAGGGAATAATCAGCCCCAGCATTTT. Filled out from reference TRBV28 and TRBJ1-5, the complete variable domain reads DVKVTQSSRYLVKRTGEKVFLECVQDMDHENMFWYRQDPGLGLRLIYFSYDVKMKEKGDIPEGYSVSREKKERFSLILESASTNQTSMYLCASSRLTGNNQPQHFGDGTRLSIL.

The J gene is TRBJ1-1, the V gene TRBV5-1; D remains unclear. Germline values: CDR1 SGHRS, CDR2 YFSETQ. This CDR3 spans 13 amino acids. The germline V and J ends were trimmed by 1 base and 1 base, with 5 bases remaining between them. The CDR3 reads CASSLLANTEAFF. The CDR3 DNA sequence: TGCGCCAGCAGCTTGCTAGCGAACACTGAAGCTTTCTTT.

Only a few counts were recorded for this clone. The CDR3 here is CASSSYQETQYF. For the CDR3, the DNA is TGTGCCAGCAGCTCGTACCAAGAGACCCAGTACTTC. This chain links TRBV11-2 with TRBJ2-5; D uncertain. V shed 4 bases and J shed 0 bases, with 3 bases lying between them. Germline values: CDR1 SGHAT, CDR2 FQNNGV. The CDR3 runs 12 residues. The full variable domain, in which reference TRBV11-2 and TRBJ2-5 provide the parts outside the CDR3, is EAGVAQSPRYKIIEKRQSVAFWCNPISGHATLYWYQQILGQGPKLLIQFQNNGVVDDSQLPKDRFSAERLKGVDSTLKIQPAKLEDSAVYLCASSSYQETQYFGPGTRLLVL.

The CDR3 reads CASRGGLNTEAFF. CDR3 DNA: TGTGCCAGTAGGGGGGGCCTGAACACTGAAGCTTTCTTT. This chain joins TRBV19 and TRBJ1-1; possibly TRBD1 for D (6 bases). This CDR3 is built from 13 residues. The germline CDR1 and CDR2 sequences are LNHDA and SQIVND (reference sequence). The V and J ends lost 6 bases and 0 bases respectively, with 8 bases between them.

The chain recombines TRBV5-1 with TRBJ2-7, with D unclear. Germline CDR1 reads SGHRS; CDR2 reads YFSETQ. The CDR3 runs 14 residues. V was pared by 2 bases and J by 2 bases, with 11 bases between. The CDR3: CASSFQPPTYEQYF. CDR3 DNA sequence: TGCGCCAGCAGCTTCCAGCCGCCCACCTACGAGCAGTACTTC.

V gene TRBV6-5 combines with J gene TRBJ2-1; 8 bases line up with TRBD1. Germline V gene data show CDR1 as MNHEY and CDR2 as SVGAGI. This CDR3 is 15 amino acids long. After removal of 10 bases from V and 0 bases from J, the junction contained 8 bases not matched to a gene. In DNA, the CDR3 is TGTGCCATCCTGGGGCAGGGGGCCTCCTACAATGAGCAGTTCTTC. Encoded protein: CAILGQGASYNEQFF.

V gene TRBV5-4 combines with J gene TRBJ2-7, with a possible D match to TRBD2 (6 bases). CDR3 length equals 17 residues. The germline gives CDR1 SGHNT, CDR2 YYREEE (reference sequence). V lost 0 bases and J lost 0, with 16 bases in between. The CDR3 here is CASSLDASGLLSYEQYF. The CDR3 bases are TGTGCCAGCAGCTTGGATGCATCGGGACTCCTCTCCTACGAGCAGTACTTC.

The chain couples TRBV4-1 to TRBJ2-3; 7 bases are a match to TRBD1. Trimming took 0 bases from V and 1 from J; bases not matched to a gene: 1. Germline V gives CDR1 MGHRA, CDR2 YSYEKL. This CDR3 has 15 residues. The CDR3 spells CASSQETGGTDTQYF. The CDR3 coding sequence is TGCGCCAGCAGCCAAGAAACAGGGGGCACAGATACGCAGTATTTT.

The V call is TRBV6-5, the J call TRBJ2-1, with 7 bases fitting TRBD2. Unmatched junction bases numbered 12, after V lost 10 bases and J lost 9 bases. Germline V gene sequence: CDR1 MNHEY, CDR2 SVGAGI. This CDR3 spans 13 amino acids. The CDR3 DNA reads as TGTGCCACGGGGATCCCTGGGGGGGGTGAGCAGTTCTTC. Translating it yields CATGIPGGGEQFF.

This sequence joins TRBV3-1 (or the pseudogene TRBV3-2) and TRBJ2-5, with TRBD2 matching over 11 bases. The CDR3 runs to 16 residues. CDR1 LGHDT and CDR2 YNNKEL come from the germline V gene (reference sequence). With 0 bases clipped from V and 5 bases from J, the junction kept 5 bases outside the gene matches. The CDR3 DNA is TGTGCCAGCAGCCAAGAGACTAGCGGGACAAGGGAGACCCAGTACTTC. Amino acid sequence: CASSQETSGTRETQYF.

V is TRBV19 and J is TRBJ1-2, with 7 bases aligning to TRBD1. Trimming cost V 2 bases and J 3 bases; bases outside gene matches: 6. The length of the CDR3 is 15 residues. Germline assignment: CDR1 LNHDA and CDR2 SQIVND (reference sequence). CDR3 coding DNA: TGTGCCAGTAGTATACATGGGGACAGACACTATGGCTACACCTTC. Protein product: CASSIHGDRHYGYTF.